The 21 T cell receptor beta chains given below trace back to one sample, sequenced in a study of T cell responses to AZD1222 COVID-19 vaccine. Profiling relied on immunoSEQ multiplex PCR, and the TCRdb table lists in-frame clones only, not all of them. The sample lists fewer than 5,500 clones; approximately 90% were seen once. The specimen comprised peripheral blood, sampled 28 days after the second AZD1222 dose. These receptors all stem from an adult who received the AZD1222 COVID-19 vaccine.

The chain employs TRBV4-1 and TRBJ2-1; D is perhaps TRBD1 (6 bases). The CDR3 spans 13 residues. Germline V gene lookup returns CDR1 MGHRA and CDR2 YSYEKL. V was pared by 2 bases and J by 6 bases, with 8 bases between. This CDR3 is CASSQHRANEQFF. CDR3 nucleotide sequence: TGCGCCAGCAGCCAACACAGGGCCAATGAGCAGTTCTTC.

The chain has TRBV18 and TRBJ2-7; 8 nucleotides align to TRBD2. The germline CDR1 and CDR2 sequences are KGHSH and LQKENI. The CDR3 consists of 14 residues. V trimming: 1 base; J trimming: 4 bases; junction bases outside the gene matches: 3. The DNA for the CDR3 is TGTGCCAGCTCACCACAGCCGGGGGGGTACGAGCAGTACTTC. It yields the protein CASSPQPGGYEQYF.

J is TRBJ1-1 and V is TRBV28; the D gene is possibly TRBD1 (5 bases). CDR3 length: 13 amino acids. Germline assignment: CDR1 MDHEN and CDR2 SYDVKM. V was cut by 5 bases and J by 1 base, with 8 bases left in between. The CDR3 protein is CASSNDRNTEAFF. The CDR3 nucleotides are TGTGCCAGCAGTAACGACAGGAACACTGAAGCTTTCTTT.

The genes are TRBV7-2 and TRBJ2-1; tentatively, D is TRBD2 (6 bases). This CDR3 has 15 residues. V shed 2 bases and J shed 8 bases, with 16 bases lying between them. CDR1 SGHTA and CDR2 FQGNSA come from the germline V gene. This chain's CDR3 is CASSLWGDGFDEQFF. CDR3 coding DNA: TGTGCCAGCAGCTTATGGGGGGACGGGTTCGATGAGCAGTTCTTC. The full variable domain, with the rest looked up from reference TRBV7-2 and TRBJ2-1, is GAGVSQSPSNKVTEKGKDVELRCDPISGHTALYWYRQSLGQGLEFLIYFQGNSAPDKSGLPSDRFSAERTGGSVSTLTIQRTQQEDSAVYLCASSLWGDGFDEQFFGPGTRLTVL.

The chain combines TRBV28 with TRBJ2-2, with 9 bases that match TRBD1. Germline CDR1 and CDR2: MDHEN and SYDVKM. The CDR3 runs to 16 residues. With V trimmed by 7 bases and J by 6 bases, 12 bases remained unmatched. The DNA of the CDR3 is TGTGCCAGCATCACTTTCGGGACAGGGTATCCCGGGGAGCTGTTTTTT. This encodes CASITFGTGYPGELFF.

The rearrangement links TRBV19 to TRBJ2-7, with 12 bases identical to TRBD2. The junction had 2 bases not matched to a gene; V was cut back by 1 base and J by 7 bases. The germline CDR1 and CDR2 sequences are LNHDA and SQIVND (reference sequence). CDR3 length: 14 residues. The CDR3 nucleotides are TGTGCCAGTAGTATAGCCGGGACTAGCGGGGAGCAGTACTTC. It codes for CASSIAGTSGEQYF.

V and J are TRBV5-6 and TRBJ1-4; D ambiguous. V lost 2 bases and J lost 2, with 7 bases in between. Germline CDR1 is SGHDT and CDR2 is YYEEEE. This CDR3 contains 14 residues. CDR3 in DNA: TGTGCCAGCAGCTTCCTGGGTACTAATGAAAAACTGTTTTTT. It encodes CASSFLGTNEKLFF.

This clone was counted between two and nine times. This chain links TRBV7-2 with TRBJ2-2, with unresolved D. With 3 bases removed from V and 3 bases from J, the gap between germline ends came to 11 bases. The CDR3 loop spans 15 amino acids. CDR1 and CDR2 from the germline V gene are SGHTA and FQGNSA. The CDR3 region is CASSFKGRDTGELFF. CDR3 sequence (DNA): TGTGCCAGCAGCTTCAAGGGCCGGGACACCGGGGAGCTGTTTTTT.

V usage is TRBV30 and J usage is TRBJ2-2; TRBD2 matches at 8 bases. CDR1 and CDR2 from the germline V gene are GTSNPN and SVGIG (reference sequence). There are 15 residues in the CDR3. V trimming: 0 bases; J trimming: 2 bases; junction bases outside the gene matches: 2. The CDR3 DNA follows: TGTGCCTGGAGTGTACTAGCGGAAAACACCGGGGAGCTGTTTTTT. Translated, it gives CAWSVLAENTGELFF.

The V and J genes are TRBV20-1 and TRBJ2-7; tentative D call: TRBD1 (5 bases). Trimming pared 3 bases from V and 2 bases from J, leaving 17 bases between. Germline-derived CDR1 and CDR2 are DFQATT and SNEGSKA (reference sequence). The CDR3 totals 15 residues. CDR3 in amino acids: CSASRAARAPYEQYF. The CDR3 nucleotides are TGCAGTGCTAGTAGGGCAGCCAGGGCCCCCTACGAGCAGTACTTC.

The V and J genes are TRBV28 and TRBJ1-1; no clear D gene. There are 14 residues in the CDR3. The V end lost 3 bases, the J end lost 1 base, and 9 bases lay between the germline ends. Per germline, CDR1 MDHEN and CDR2 SYDVKM. The CDR3 DNA sequence: TGTGCCAGCAGTTTGGTACAGAGGAACACTGAAGCTTTCTTT. Translated: CASSLVQRNTEAFF.

The rearrangement uses TRBV11-3 and TRBJ2-1, with D uncertain. Germline V gene sequence: CDR1 SGHNT, CDR2 YENEEA. The length of the CDR3 is 15 residues. Trimming stripped 0 bases from V and 7 bases from J, with 13 bases between. In DNA, the CDR3 is TGTGCCAGCAGCTTAGAATTTGGGCAAGGTAATGAGCAGTTCTTC. Amino acid sequence: CASSLEFGQGNEQFF.

This clone was counted between two and nine times. This rearrangement joins TRBV20-1 to TRBJ1-6, with 7 bases that match TRBD1. Germline assignment: CDR1 DFQATT and CDR2 SNEGSKA (reference sequence). The CDR3 covers 14 residues. The V and J ends lost 3 bases and 7 bases, in that order; junction bases with no gene match: 6. DNA for the CDR3: TGCAGTGCTAGTGAAGGGACAGAGAATTCACCCCTCCACTTT. It is translated as CSASEGTENSPLHF.

In nucleotides, the CDR3 is TGCAGCGCTAGGGGAATCTATGGCTACACCTTC. This translates into CSARGIYGYTF. The chain combines TRBV29-1 with TRBJ1-2; tentative D call: TRBD1 (5 bases). The CDR3 totals 11 residues. The germline CDR1 and CDR2 sequences are SQVTM and ANQGSEA. Trimming stripped 7 bases from V and 4 bases from J, with 10 bases between.

The rearrangement links TRBV2 to TRBJ2-5; D is unresolved. V lost 7 bases, J lost 1 base, and 16 bases lay in between. CDR1 is SNHLY and CDR2 is FYNNEI in the germline V gene. The CDR3 totals 15 residues. CDR3 amino acids: CASIPDHTVQETQYF. CDR3 sequence (DNA): TGTGCCAGCATTCCGGACCATACTGTCCAAGAGACCCAGTACTTC.

This chain connects TRBV28 to TRBJ2-7; possible D gene TRBD2, 6 bases. The CDR3 contains 15 residues. Germline V gene lookup returns CDR1 MDHEN and CDR2 SYDVKM. V shed 4 bases and J shed 3 bases, with 16 bases lying between them. CDR3 sequence (DNA): TGTGCCAGCAGTTCATCCGTCCAGGGACTCTACGAGCAGTACTTC. Translation: CASSSSVQGLYEQYF.

The V and J genes are TRBV7-2 and TRBJ1-5; maybe TRBD1 (6 bases). The CDR3 sequence is 14 residues long. Germline values: CDR1 SGHTA, CDR2 FQGNSA. V gave up 2 bases and J gave up 4 bases, with 9 bases separating them. CDR3 bases: TGTGCCAGCAGCTTATCGACAGGAAATCAGCCCCAGCATTTT. It codes for CASSLSTGNQPQHF.

Written as DNA, the CDR3 is TGTGCCAGCTCACCACAGATTGGGGAGCTGTTTTTT. Its translation: CASSPQIGELFF. This chain uses TRBV18 with TRBJ2-2; D is unclear. V was clipped by 1 base and J by 8 bases, with 5 bases between them. This CDR3 has 12 residues. CDR1 KGHSH and CDR2 LQKENI come from the germline V gene. Based on the CDR3 plus reference TRBV18 and TRBJ2-2, the full variable domain is NAGVMQNPRHLVRRRGQEARLRCSPMKGHSHVYWYRQLPEEGLKFMVYLQKENIIDESGMPKERFSAEFPKEGPSILRIQQVVRGDSAAYFCASSPQIGELFFGEGSRLTVL.

The chain carries TRBV7-6 and TRBJ2-2, with D possibly matching TRBD1 (6 bases). Per the germline V gene, CDR1 is SGHVS and CDR2 is FNYEAQ. The CDR3 is 15 residues long. V gave up 2 bases and J gave up 4 bases, with 11 bases separating them. CDR3 sequence (DNA): TGTGCCAGCAGCTTACAGGGCAGGGGCACCGGGGAGCTGTTTTTT. The encoded protein is CASSLQGRGTGELFF.

This chain links TRBV5-5 with TRBJ2-4, with D perhaps being TRBD1 or TRBD2 (5 bases each). The CDR3 consists of 16 residues. CDR1 SGHKS and CDR2 YYEKEE come from the germline V gene (reference sequence). V shed 3 bases and J shed 1 base, with 14 bases lying between them. DNA for the CDR3: TGTGCCAGCAGCTCCCTTCGGGGCGCGGCCAAAAACATTCAGTACTTC. Protein product: CASSSLRGAAKNIQYF.

V usage is TRBV7-2 and J usage is TRBJ1-5, with D perhaps matching TRBD1 (6 bases). With 0 bases removed from V and 6 bases from J, the gap between germline ends came to 12 bases. In germline, CDR1 is SGHTA, CDR2 FQGNSA. This CDR3 has 15 residues. CDR3 in amino acids: CASSLAQGRGQPQHF. The DNA for the CDR3 is TGTGCCAGCAGCTTAGCTCAGGGCAGGGGTCAGCCCCAGCATTTT.